This TCR beta chain was recorded in a study of T cells expressing NK-cell markers. The CDR3 sequence is 17 residues long. It was by 5'RACE template switching with UMIs that TCR beta cDNA was made. TCRdb reprocessed the 5' RACE reads; each CDR3 protein has one entry and no DNA is given. The table for this sample gives about 390,000 distinct CDR3 sequences. This chain connects TRBV12-3 or TRBV12-4 to TRBJ2-3; TCRdb gives TRBD1 as the D gene, but with no DNA this cannot be confirmed. The source material was blood T cells: a sorted CD56 or NKG2C T cell subset, CD4+ or CD8+ T cells, or bulk PBMC T cells (not recorded which). This receptor was identified in a woman between 45 and 65 years old in good health. The CDR3 sequence is CASSSKLGWGRGDTQYF.